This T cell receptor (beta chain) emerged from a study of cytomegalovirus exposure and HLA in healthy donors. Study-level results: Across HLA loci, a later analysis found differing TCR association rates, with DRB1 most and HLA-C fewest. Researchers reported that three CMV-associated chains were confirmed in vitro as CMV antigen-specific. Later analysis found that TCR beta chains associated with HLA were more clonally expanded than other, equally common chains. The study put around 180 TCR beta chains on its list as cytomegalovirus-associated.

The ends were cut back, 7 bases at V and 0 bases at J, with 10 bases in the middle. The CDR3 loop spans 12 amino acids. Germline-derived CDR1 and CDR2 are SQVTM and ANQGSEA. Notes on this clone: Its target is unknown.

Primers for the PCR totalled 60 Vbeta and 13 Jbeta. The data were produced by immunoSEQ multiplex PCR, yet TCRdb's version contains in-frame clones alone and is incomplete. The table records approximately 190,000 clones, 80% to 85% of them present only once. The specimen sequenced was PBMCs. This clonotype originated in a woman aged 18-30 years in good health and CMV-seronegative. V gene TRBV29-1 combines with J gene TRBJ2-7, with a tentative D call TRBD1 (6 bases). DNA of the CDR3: TGCAGCGCCCAGGACAGCTCCTACGAGCAGTACTTC. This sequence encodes CSAQDSSYEQYF.